The present T cell receptor (beta chain) was sequenced within a study of vaccination effects on CD4 cells after COVID-19. Culture proceeded for approximately 9 days, and CD4+ T cells were then isolated. Everyone in the study got two shots of either the BNT162b2 or mRNA-1273 vaccine. CDR3 length: 15 amino acids. Trimming stripped 4 bases from V and 1 base from J, with 13 bases between. Germline V gene data show CDR1 as LNHDA and CDR2 as SQIVND (reference sequence). The table came from immunoSEQ multiplex PCR; TCRdb's copy has only in-frame clones and leaves some out. The table records tens of thousands of clones, roughly 74% of them present only once. Worth noting for this clone: Its antigen is undetermined.

The sequence derives from a human donor who received a COVID-19 vaccine. The chain employs TRBV19 and TRBJ1-1; D is perhaps TRBD1 (6 bases). Specimen: CD4+ T cells from PBMCs cultured without peptide, collected after COVID-19 vaccination. CDR3 DNA sequence: TGTGCCAGTAGTACGGGGGCTCGGGCGAACACTGAAGCTTTCTTT. As protein: CASSTGARANTEAFF.